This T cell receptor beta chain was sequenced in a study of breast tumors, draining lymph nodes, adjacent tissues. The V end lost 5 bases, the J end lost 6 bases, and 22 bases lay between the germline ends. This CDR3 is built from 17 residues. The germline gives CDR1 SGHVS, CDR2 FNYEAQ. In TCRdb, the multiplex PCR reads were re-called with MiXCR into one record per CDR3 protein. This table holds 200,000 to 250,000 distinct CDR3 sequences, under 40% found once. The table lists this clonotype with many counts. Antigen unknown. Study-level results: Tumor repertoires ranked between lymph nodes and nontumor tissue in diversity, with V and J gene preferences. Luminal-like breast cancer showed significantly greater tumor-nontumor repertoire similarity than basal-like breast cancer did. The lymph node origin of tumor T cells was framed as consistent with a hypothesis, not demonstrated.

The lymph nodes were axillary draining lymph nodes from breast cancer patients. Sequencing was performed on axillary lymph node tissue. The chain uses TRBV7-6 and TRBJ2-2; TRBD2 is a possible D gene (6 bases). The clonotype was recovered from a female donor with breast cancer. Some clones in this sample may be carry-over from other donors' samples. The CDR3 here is CASSPPRWREKAGELFF. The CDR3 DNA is TGTGCCAGCAGCCCCCCTAGGTGGAGGGAAAAGGCCGGGGAGCTGTTTTTT.